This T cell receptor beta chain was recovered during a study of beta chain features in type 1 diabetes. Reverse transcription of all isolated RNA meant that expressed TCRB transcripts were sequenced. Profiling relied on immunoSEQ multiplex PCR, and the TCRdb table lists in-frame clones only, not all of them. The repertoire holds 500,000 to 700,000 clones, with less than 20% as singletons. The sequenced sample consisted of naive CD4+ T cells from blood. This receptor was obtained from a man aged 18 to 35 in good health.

The CDR3 bases are TGTGCCAGCGGGGACAGGGGGCCGCAGACCCAGTACTTC. This sequence encodes CASGDRGPQTQYF. The chain couples TRBV25-1 to TRBJ2-5; 12 bases fit TRBD1. This CDR3 comprises 13 residues. Germline loops: CDR1 MGHDK, CDR2 SYGVNS. The trim removed 8 bases at V and 6 bases at J, leaving 4 bases unmatched.